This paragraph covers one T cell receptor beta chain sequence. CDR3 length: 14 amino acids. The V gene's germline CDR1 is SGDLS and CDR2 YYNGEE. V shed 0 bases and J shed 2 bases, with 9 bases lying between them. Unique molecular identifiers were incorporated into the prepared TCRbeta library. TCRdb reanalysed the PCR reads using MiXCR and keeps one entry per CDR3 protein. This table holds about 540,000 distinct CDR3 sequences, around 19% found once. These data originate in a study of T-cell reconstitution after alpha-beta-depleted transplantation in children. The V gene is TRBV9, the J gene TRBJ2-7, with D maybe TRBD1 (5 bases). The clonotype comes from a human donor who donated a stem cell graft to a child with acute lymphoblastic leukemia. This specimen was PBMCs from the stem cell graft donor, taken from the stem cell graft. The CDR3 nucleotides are TGTGCCAGCAGCGTAGGGCAGGGAACCTACGAGCAGTACTTC. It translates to CASSVGQGTYEQYF.